This T cell receptor beta chain appears in the sequencing data of a study of blood T cell repertoires in COVID-19. On the study more broadly: Acute and convalescent COVID-19 samples came from the United States, Italy and Spain. Nucleic acid was either cDNA or gDNA, and it came from T cells, B-cell-depleted T cells, or PBMCs.

Germline CDR1 reads KGHSH; CDR2 reads LQKENI. This CDR3 has 14 residues. Trimming stripped 6 bases from V and 4 bases from J, with 15 bases between. Authors' data handling: Counts of nucleated cells, estimated from reference gene primer amplification, were obtained. Profiling relied on immunoSEQ multiplex PCR, and the TCRdb table lists in-frame clones only, not all of them. The D gene and trimming were derived from the DNA, and the V and J assignments and clone size from that table. This table has 200,000 to 300,000 clones, just under 90% appearing once. The sample comprised peripheral blood. The chain recombines TRBV18 with TRBJ1-2, with a tentative D call TRBD1 (6 bases). The receptor was isolated from a woman aged 40 to 49 with acute or convalescent COVID-19. CDR3 sequence: CASSPSGTSYGYTF. CDR3 in DNA: TGTGCCAGCTCTCCTTCCGGGACATCCTATGGCTACACCTTC.